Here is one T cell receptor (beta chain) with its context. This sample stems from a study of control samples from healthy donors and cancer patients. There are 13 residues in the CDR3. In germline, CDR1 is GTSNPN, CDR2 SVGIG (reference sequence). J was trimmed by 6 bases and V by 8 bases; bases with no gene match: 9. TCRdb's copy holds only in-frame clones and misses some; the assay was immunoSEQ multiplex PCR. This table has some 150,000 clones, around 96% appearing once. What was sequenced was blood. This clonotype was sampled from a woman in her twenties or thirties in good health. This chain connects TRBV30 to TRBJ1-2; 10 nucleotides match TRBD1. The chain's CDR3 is CAAGTGVLNGYTF. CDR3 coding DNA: TGTGCCGCCGGGACAGGGGTTCTAAATGGCTACACCTTC.